This T cell receptor (beta chain) was found in a study of CD8 T cells in Susac syndrome. TCR beta sequencing was performed on blood CD8+ and CD4+ T cells. Reverse transcription of about 0.5 to 1 ug RNA used random hexamers. Amplification of TCR beta CDR3 by immunoSEQ multiplex PCR spanned 54 Vbeta and 13 Jbeta. From the immunoSEQ multiplex PCR reads, TCRdb called clonotypes with MiXCR, one entry per CDR3 protein. Here the sample spans 150,000 to 200,000 distinct CDR3 sequences, under 95% being singletons. Specimen: CD4+ T cells from PBMCs. The sequence was collected from a human donor with multiple sclerosis.

CDR3 nucleotides: TGCGCCAGCAGCCGGGGGATCAGACGCACCGGGGAGCTGTTTTTT. Translating it yields CASSRGIRRTGELFF. The chain uses TRBV4-3 and TRBJ2-2; either TRBD1 or TRBD2 may supply D (5 bases each). This CDR3 region has 15 residues. V was trimmed by 4 bases and J by 4 bases, leaving 13 bases between them. Germline CDR1 and CDR2: LGHNA and YSLEER.